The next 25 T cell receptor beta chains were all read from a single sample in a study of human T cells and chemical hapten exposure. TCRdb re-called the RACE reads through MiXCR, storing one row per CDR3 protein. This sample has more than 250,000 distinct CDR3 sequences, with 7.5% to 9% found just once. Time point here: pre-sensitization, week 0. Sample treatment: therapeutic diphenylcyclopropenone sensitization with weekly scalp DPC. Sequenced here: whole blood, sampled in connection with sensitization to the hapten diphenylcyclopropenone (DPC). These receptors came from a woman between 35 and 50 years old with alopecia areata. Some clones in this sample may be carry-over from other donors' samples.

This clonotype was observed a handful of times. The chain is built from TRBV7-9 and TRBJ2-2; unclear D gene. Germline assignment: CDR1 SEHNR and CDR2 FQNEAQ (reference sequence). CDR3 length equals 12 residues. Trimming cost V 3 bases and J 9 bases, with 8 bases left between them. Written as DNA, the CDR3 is TGTGCCAGCAGCTTGTCGACGAGGGAGCTGTTTTTT. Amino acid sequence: CASSLSTRELFF.

This CDR3 reads CASSLVLAGGPGEQYF. CDR3 coding DNA: TGTGCCAGCAGTTTAGTTTTGGCGGGAGGGCCAGGCGAGCAGTACTTC. The chain is built from TRBV27 and TRBJ2-7; 9 positions match TRBD2. CDR1 and CDR2 from the germline V gene are MNHEY and SMNVEV (reference sequence). There are 16 residues in the CDR3. After removal of 2 bases from V and 6 bases from J, the junction contained 11 bases not matched to a gene.

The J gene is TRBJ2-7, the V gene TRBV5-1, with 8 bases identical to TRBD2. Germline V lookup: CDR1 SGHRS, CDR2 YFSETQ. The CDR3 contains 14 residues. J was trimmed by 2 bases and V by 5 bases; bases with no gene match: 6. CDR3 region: CASRVFGGAYEQYF. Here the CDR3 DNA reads TGCGCCAGCAGAGTTTTCGGGGGGGCCTACGAGCAGTACTTC.

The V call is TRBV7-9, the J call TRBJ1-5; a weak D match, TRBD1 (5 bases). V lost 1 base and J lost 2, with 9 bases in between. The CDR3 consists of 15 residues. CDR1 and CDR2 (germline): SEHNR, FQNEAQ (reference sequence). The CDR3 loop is CASSLEGERNQPQHF. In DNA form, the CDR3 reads TGTGCCAGCAGCTTAGAAGGGGAACGCAATCAGCCCCAGCATTTT.

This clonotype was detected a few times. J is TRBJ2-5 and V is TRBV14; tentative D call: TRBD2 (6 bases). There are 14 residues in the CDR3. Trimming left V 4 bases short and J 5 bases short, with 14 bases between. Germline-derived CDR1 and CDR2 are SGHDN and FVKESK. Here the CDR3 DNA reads TGTGCCAGCAGCCGCCAACTAGGGAGGGAGACCCAGTACTTC. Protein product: CASSRQLGRETQYF.

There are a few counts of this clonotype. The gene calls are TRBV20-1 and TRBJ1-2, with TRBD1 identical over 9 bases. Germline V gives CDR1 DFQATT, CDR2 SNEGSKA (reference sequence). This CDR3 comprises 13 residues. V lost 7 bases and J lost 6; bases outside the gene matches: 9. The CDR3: CSGRDRVVDGYTF. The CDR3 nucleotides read TGCAGTGGGAGGGACAGGGTTGTCGATGGCTACACCTTC.

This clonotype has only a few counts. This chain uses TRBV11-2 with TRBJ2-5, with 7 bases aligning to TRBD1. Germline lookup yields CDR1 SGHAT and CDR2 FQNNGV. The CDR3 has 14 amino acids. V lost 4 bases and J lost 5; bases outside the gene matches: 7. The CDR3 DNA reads TGTGCCAGCAGCTCCCTACAGGGGTGGGAGACCCAGTACTTC. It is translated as CASSSLQGWETQYF.

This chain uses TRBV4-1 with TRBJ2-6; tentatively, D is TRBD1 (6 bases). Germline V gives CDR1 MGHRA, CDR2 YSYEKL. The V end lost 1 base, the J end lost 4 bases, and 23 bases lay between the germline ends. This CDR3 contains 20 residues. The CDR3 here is CASSQVPGADFWSGANVLTF. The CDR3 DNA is TGCGCCAGCAGCCAAGTCCCAGGGGCAGATTTCTGGTCCGGGGCCAACGTCCTGACTTTC.

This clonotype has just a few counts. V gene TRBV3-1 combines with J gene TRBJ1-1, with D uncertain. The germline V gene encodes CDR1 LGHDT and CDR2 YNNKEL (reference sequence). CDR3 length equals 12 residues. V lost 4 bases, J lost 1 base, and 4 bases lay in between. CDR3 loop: CASSRSNTEAFF. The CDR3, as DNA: TGTGCCAGCAGCCGTTCGAACACTGAAGCTTTCTTT.

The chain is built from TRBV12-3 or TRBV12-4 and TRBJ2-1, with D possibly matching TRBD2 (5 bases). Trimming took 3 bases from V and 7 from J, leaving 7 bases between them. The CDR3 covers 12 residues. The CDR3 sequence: CASSFEGNEQFF. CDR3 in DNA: TGTGCCAGCAGTTTCGAGGGAAATGAGCAGTTCTTC.

As DNA, the CDR3 is TGTGCCAGCAGCTCAGAGGGATCCCCAAATGAGCAGTTCTTC. Protein: CASSSEGSPNEQFF. This sequence joins TRBV7-2 and TRBJ2-1, with D maybe TRBD2 (5 bases). V dropped 4 bases and J dropped 7 bases, with 14 bases sitting between them. In germline, CDR1 is SGHTA, CDR2 FQGNSA. The CDR3 sequence is 14 residues long.

The CDR3 DNA sequence: TGTGCCACCAGTGATTTCCCCGGGGGGCCAAACACCGGGGAGCTGTTTTTT. Its protein is CATSDFPGGPNTGELFF. This rearrangement joins TRBV24-1 to TRBJ2-2, with D perhaps TRBD2 (7 bases). Germline CDR1 reads KGHDR; CDR2 reads SFDVKD. The V and J ends lost 1 base and 2 bases respectively, with 13 bases between them. This CDR3 has 17 amino acids.

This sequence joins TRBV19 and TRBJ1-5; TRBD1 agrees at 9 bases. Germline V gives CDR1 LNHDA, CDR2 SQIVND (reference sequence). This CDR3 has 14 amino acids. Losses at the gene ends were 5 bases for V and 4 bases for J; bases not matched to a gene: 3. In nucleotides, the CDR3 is TGTGCCAGTAGTGACAGGGGGGGGAATCAGCCCCAGCATTTT. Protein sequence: CASSDRGGNQPQHF.

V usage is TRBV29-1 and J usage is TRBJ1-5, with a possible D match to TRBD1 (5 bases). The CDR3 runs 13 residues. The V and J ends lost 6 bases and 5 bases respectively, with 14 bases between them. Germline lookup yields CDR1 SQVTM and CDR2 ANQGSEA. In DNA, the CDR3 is TGCAGCGTGTCCCCGGGGGAAGATCAGCCCCAGCATTTT. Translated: CSVSPGEDQPQHF.

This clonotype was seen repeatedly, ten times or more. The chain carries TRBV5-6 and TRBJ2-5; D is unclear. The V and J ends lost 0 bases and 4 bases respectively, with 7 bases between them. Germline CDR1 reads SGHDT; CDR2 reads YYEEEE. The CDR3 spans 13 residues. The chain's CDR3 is CASSLVGRETQYF. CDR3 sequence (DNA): TGTGCCAGCAGCTTGGTAGGGCGAGAGACCCAGTACTTC.

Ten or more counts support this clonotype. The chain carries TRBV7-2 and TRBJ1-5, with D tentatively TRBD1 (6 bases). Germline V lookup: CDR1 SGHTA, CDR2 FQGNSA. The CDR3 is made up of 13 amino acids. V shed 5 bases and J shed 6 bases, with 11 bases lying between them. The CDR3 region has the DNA TGTGCCAGCAGCCCAGGGGAGAGTCAGCCCCAGCATTTT. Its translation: CASSPGESQPQHF.

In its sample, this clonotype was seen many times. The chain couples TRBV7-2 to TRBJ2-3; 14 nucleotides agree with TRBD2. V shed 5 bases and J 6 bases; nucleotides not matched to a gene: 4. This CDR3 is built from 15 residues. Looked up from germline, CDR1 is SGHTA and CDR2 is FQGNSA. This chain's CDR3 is CASSGTSGSRDTQYF. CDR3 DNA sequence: TGTGCCAGCAGCGGGACTAGCGGGAGCAGGGATACGCAGTATTTT.

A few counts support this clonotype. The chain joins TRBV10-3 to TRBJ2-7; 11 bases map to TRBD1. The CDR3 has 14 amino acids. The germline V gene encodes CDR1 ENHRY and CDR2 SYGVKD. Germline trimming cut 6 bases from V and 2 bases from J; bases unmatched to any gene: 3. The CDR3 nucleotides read TGTGCCATCAGCCCGGGACAGGGGGCCTACGAGCAGTACTTC. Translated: CAISPGQGAYEQYF.

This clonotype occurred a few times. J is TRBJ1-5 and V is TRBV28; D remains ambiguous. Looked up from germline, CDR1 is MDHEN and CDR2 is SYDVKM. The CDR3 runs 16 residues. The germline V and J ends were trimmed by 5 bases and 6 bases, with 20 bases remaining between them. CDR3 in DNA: TGTGCCAGCAGTCCCTCTGCAGGAAGATGGGGTCAGCCCCAGCATTTT. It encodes CASSPSAGRWGQPQHF.

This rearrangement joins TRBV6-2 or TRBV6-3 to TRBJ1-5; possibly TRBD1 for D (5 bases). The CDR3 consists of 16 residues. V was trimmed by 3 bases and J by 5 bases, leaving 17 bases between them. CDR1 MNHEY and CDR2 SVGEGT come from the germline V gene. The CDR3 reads CASSYTGRAGYQPQHF. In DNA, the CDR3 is TGTGCCAGCAGTTATACGGGCAGGGCGGGGTATCAGCCCCAGCATTTT.

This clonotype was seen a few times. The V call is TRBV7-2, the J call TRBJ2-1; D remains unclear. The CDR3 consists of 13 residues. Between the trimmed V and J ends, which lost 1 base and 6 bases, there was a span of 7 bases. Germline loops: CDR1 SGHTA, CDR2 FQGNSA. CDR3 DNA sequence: TGTGCCAGCAGCTTAGTGGGCAGCAATGAGCAGTTCTTC. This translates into CASSLVGSNEQFF. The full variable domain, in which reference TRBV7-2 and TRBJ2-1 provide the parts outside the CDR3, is GAGVSQSPSNKVTEKGKDVELRCDPISGHTALYWYRQSLGQGLEFLIYFQGNSAPDKSGLPSDRFSAERTGGSVSTLTIQRTQQEDSAVYLCASSLVGSNEQFFGPGTRLTVL.

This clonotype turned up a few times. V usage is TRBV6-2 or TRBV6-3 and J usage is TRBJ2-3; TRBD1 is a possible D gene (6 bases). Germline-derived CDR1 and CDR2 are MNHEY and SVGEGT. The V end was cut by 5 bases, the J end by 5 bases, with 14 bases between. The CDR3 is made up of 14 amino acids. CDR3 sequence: CASSLPDSLDTQYF. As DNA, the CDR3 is TGTGCCAGCAGTCTCCCGGACAGTCTAGATACGCAGTATTTT.

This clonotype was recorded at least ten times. CDR3 coding DNA: TGTGCCAGCAGTTCCCTAGATGGTGAGCAGTTCTTC. It encodes CASSSLDGEQFF. The chain carries TRBV28 and TRBJ2-1; D call uncertain. V lost 4 bases to trimming and J lost 9 bases, with 10 bases between them. The CDR3 totals 12 residues. CDR1 and CDR2 (germline): MDHEN, SYDVKM.

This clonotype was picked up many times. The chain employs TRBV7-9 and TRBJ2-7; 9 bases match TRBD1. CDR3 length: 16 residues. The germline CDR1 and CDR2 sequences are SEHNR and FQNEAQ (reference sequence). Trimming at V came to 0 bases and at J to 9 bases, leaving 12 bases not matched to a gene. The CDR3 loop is CASSLAAGGQGSRQYF. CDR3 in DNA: TGTGCCAGCAGCTTAGCAGCAGGGGGACAGGGTAGTCGGCAGTACTTC.

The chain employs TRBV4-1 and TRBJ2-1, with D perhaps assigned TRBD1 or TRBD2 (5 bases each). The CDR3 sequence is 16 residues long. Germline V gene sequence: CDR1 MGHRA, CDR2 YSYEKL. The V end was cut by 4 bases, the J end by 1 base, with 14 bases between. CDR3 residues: CASSPPGAESYNEQFF. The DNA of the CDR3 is TGCGCCAGCAGCCCCCCCGGGGCGGAGTCCTACAATGAGCAGTTCTTC.